This TCR beta chain is from a study of T cells in Graves' hyperthyroidism and ophthalmopathy. The source material, RNA transcripts, was used to amplify TCR beta CDR3 regions. The HTBI primer set served for first-round RT-PCR of the TCR CDR3. TCRdb reanalysed the multiplex PCR reads using MiXCR and keeps one entry per CDR3 protein. Here the sample spans around 440,000 distinct CDR3 sequences, about 15% being singletons. In patients aged 18 to 65, hyperthyroidism was newly diagnosed, with duration under 2 months. Out of more than 8 ml of fresh peripheral blood came the PBMCs. Trimming took off 2 bases at V and 4 bases at J, with 11 bases between the two ends. The CDR3 is made up of 14 amino acids. CDR1 is MNHEY, CDR2 SVGAGI, per germline. This clonotype was observed many times.

Sequencing was carried out using blood. This sequence joins TRBV6-5 and TRBJ1-2; a possible D gene is TRBD1 (5 bases). The TCR comes from a woman aged 18-29 years with Graves' hyperthyroidism. This CDR3 reads CASSYGAGSYGYTF. CDR3 DNA sequence: TGTGCCAGCAGTTACGGTGCAGGGTCCTATGGCTACACCTTC.